Presented here are 8 T cell receptor beta chains from one specimen sequenced in a study of radiotherapy plus CTLA-4 blockade in lung cancer. Some clones are missing from TCRdb's copy, which holds only in-frame ones; the method was immunoSEQ multiplex PCR. The sample lists around 95,000 clones; 80% to 90% were seen once. Sequenced material: peripheral blood, taken from a patient treated with radiotherapy plus ipilimumab. Receptors originate from a human donor with non-small cell lung cancer who had stable disease on radiotherapy plus ipilimumab.

This clone has only one observation. J is TRBJ2-7 and V is TRBV11-2; 10 bases agree with TRBD1. Germline V CDR1 and CDR2: SGHAT, FQNNGV. V was pared by 4 bases and J by 3 bases, with 6 bases of the junction left unmatched. The CDR3 runs 15 residues. DNA of the CDR3: TGTGCCAGCAGCTCGTCCGGGGACAGGGGCTACGAGCAGTACTTC. Residues: CASSSSGDRGYEQYF.

The V and J genes are TRBV27 and TRBJ2-7, with D unresolved. Looked up from germline, CDR1 is MNHEY and CDR2 is SMNVEV (reference sequence). This CDR3 is built from 13 residues. Between the trimmed V and J ends, which lost 7 bases and 0 bases, there was a span of 10 bases. The CDR3 DNA sequence: TGTGCCAGCATGGCGGCCCTCTCCTACGAGCAGTACTTC. The encoded protein is CASMAALSYEQYF.

The chain recombines TRBV6-1 with TRBJ1-5; D is unresolved. The V end lost 10 bases, the J end lost 3 bases, and 10 bases lay between the germline ends. Germline V lookup: CDR1 MNHNS, CDR2 SASEGT. CDR3 size: 12 residues. CDR3 sequence (DNA): TGTGCCACTCTTAGTGCCAATCAGCCCCAGCATTTT. This translates into CATLSANQPQHF.

This sequence joins TRBV15 and TRBJ2-1, with D possibly matching TRBD1 (5 bases). V dropped 5 bases and J dropped 4 bases, with 12 bases sitting between them. Germline CDR1 is LNHNV and CDR2 is YYDKDF (reference sequence). This CDR3 is 14 amino acids long. The CDR3 DNA follows: TGTGCCACCAGCTCCGAGACAGCTTACAATGAGCAGTTCTTC. The encoded protein is CATSSETAYNEQFF.

This clone was recorded a few times. This chain uses TRBV7-2 with TRBJ1-1, with 8 positions matching TRBD1. This CDR3 contains 17 residues. J lost 1 base, V lost 5 bases, and 12 bases had no gene match. Germline CDR1 and CDR2: SGHTA and FQGNSA. The CDR3 region is CASSGSTTGVSNTEAFF. For the CDR3, the DNA is TGTGCCAGCAGCGGATCTACGACAGGGGTTTCGAACACTGAAGCTTTCTTT.

The count of this clone is one. The chain carries TRBV7-8 and TRBJ2-7, with TRBD2 matching over 15 bases. This CDR3 has 18 amino acids. Germline loops: CDR1 SGHVS, CDR2 FQNEAQ. V lost 3 bases to trimming and J lost 0 bases; unmatched junction nucleotides: 6. The CDR3 DNA sequence: TGTGCCAGCAGCTTGGGACTAGCGGGGGGCGGAAACTCCTACGAGCAGTACTTC. Encoded protein: CASSLGLAGGGNSYEQYF. Full variable domain (missing parts from reference TRBV7-8 and TRBJ2-7): GAGVSQSPRYKVAKRGQDVALRCDPISGHVSLFWYQQALGQGPEFLTYFQNEAQLDKSGLPSDRFFAERPEGSVSTLKIQRTQQEDSAVYLCASSLGLAGGGNSYEQYFGPGTRLTVT.

J is TRBJ2-7 and V is TRBV6-6; D assignment may be TRBD1 or TRBD2 (7 bases each). Trimming cost V 8 bases and J 5 bases, with 19 bases left between them. The CDR3 has 14 residues. Germline lookup yields CDR1 MNHNY and CDR2 SVGAGI (reference sequence). In nucleotides, the CDR3 is TGTGCCAGCCACCCCCGGGGAGGGGGCCACGAGCAGTACTTC. Translation: CASHPRGGGHEQYF.

This rearrangement joins TRBV2 to TRBJ2-6, with 11 bases that match TRBD1. CDR1 SNHLY and CDR2 FYNNEI come from the germline V gene. J lost 4 bases, V lost 6 bases, and 5 bases had no gene match. The CDR3 has 16 residues. The CDR3 here is CASSRTGGGGANVLTF. DNA for the CDR3: TGTGCCAGCAGCCGGACAGGGGGCGGAGGGGCCAACGTCCTGACTTTC.